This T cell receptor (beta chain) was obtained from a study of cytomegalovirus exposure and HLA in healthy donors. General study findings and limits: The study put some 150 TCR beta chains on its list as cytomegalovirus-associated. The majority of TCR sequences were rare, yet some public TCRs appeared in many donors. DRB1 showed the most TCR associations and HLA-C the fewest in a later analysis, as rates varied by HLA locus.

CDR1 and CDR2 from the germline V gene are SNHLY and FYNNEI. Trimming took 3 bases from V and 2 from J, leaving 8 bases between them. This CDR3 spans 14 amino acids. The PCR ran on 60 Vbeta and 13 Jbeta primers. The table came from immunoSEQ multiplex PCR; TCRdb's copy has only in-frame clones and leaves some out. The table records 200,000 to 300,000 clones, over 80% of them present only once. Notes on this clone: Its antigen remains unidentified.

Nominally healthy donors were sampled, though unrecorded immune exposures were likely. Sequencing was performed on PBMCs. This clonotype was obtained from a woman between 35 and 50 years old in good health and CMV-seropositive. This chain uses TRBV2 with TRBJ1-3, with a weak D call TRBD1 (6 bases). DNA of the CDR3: TGTGCCAGCAGTGACAGGGGAGCTGGAAACACCATATATTTT. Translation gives CASSDRGAGNTIYF.